Reported below is one T cell receptor (beta chain). Its antigen is unknown. The sample comes from a study of shared clonotypes between healthy human individuals. For the study at large: Three CD4 naive, three CD4 memory, two CD8 naive and one CD8 memory plate were used per donor.

Naive CD4+ cells were CD45RA-selected; the remaining cells were memory. Points from the study as a whole: Naive CD4 clonotypes overlapped across a few donors at approximately 5.3%.

Libraries were prepared by immunoSEQ multiplex PCR; TCRdb keeps only in-frame clonotypes and omits some of them. Of approximately 1,500,000 clones listed, 95% to 97% were seen once; the top ten hold 1% to 1.5%. The CDR3 is made up of 17 amino acids. Trimming removed 3 bases from V and 5 bases from J; junction bases left unmatched: 8. The germline CDR1 and CDR2 sequences are SGHAT and FQNNGV. J is TRBJ2-2 and V is TRBV11-2, with 11 positions matching TRBD1. The source of this sequence is a man aged 30 to 45 in good health. The sequencing input was naive CD4+ T cells sorted from blood. Documented subset: CD45RA+ positively selected. CDR3 region: CASSLQDRGRRTGELFF. CDR3 nucleotide sequence: TGTGCCAGCAGCTTGCAGGACAGGGGGCGTCGTACCGGGGAGCTGTTTTTT.